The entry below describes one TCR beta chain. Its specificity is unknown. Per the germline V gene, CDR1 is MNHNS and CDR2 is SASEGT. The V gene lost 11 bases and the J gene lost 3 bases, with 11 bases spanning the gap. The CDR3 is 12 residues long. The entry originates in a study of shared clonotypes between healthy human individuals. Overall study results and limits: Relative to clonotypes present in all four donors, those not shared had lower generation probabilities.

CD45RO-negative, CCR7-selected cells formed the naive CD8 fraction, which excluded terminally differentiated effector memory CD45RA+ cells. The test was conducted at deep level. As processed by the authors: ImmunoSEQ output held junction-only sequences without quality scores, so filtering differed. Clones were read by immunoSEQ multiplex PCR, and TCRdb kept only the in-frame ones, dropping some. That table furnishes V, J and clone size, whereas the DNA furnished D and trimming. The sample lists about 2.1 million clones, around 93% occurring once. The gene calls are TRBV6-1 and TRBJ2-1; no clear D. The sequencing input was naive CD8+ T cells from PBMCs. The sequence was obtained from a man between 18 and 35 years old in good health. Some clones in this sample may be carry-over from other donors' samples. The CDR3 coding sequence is TGTGCCCTGGAGCGCTTCTACAATGAGCAGTTCTTC. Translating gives CALERFYNEQFF.